Presented here are 6 T cell receptor beta chains from one specimen sequenced in a study of T cell repertoires in cytomegalovirus infection (dated by TCRdb to the late 2010s). Instrument on record: Illumina HiSeq 1500. TCRdb redid the processing of the public reads, applying fastp at Q25 and MiXCR, and retained in-frame beta chains. Entries that share a CDR3 protein sequence are merged under the most common genes and DNA. The sample table records roughly 150,000 distinct CDR3 sequences; about a quarter of these occur just once. The top ten clones comprise approximately 11% of the sample. Sequenced material: PBMCs. These receptors were collected from a human donor in good health (CMV status not recorded). Some clones in this sample may be carry-over from other donors' samples.

V and J are TRBV23-1 and TRBJ1-4; unclear D gene. TRBV23-1 is noted as an ORF with a role that remains uncertain. V lost 8 bases and J lost 0, with 10 bases in between. The CDR3 loop spans 14 amino acids. CDR3 DNA sequence: TGCGCCAGCCGCAGAATCTCAACTAATGAAAAACTGTTTTTT. Translating gives CASRRISTNEKLFF.

Ten or more counts support this clonotype. This sequence joins TRBV6-1 and TRBJ2-7; TRBD1 is a possible D gene (6 bases). The CDR3 runs 15 residues. V lost 1 base to trimming and J lost 0 bases, with 10 bases between them. CDR1 MNHNS and CDR2 SASEGT come from the germline V gene. The CDR3 nucleotides read TGTGCCAGCAGTGAAGGACAGGCCCTCTCCTACGAGCAGTACTTC. It yields the protein CASSEGQALSYEQYF.

This chain links TRBV28 with TRBJ2-7; 8 bases are shared with TRBD1. CDR1 is MDHEN, CDR2 SYDVKM, per germline. There are 14 residues in the CDR3. The ends lost 3 bases at V and 5 bases at J; junction bases unmatched: 6. CDR3 nucleotides: TGTGCCAGCAGTTTGGACAGGGTGATCAACGAGCAGTACTTC. This sequence encodes CASSLDRVINEQYF. Supplemented by reference TRBV28 and TRBJ2-7, the full variable domain reads DVKVTQSSRYLVKRTGEKVFLECVQDMDHENMFWYRQDPGLGLRLIYFSYDVKMKEKGDIPEGYSVSREKKERFSLILESASTNQTSMYLCASSLDRVINEQYFGPGTRLTVT.

The rearrangement links TRBV19 to TRBJ2-7; 8 bases map to TRBD2. Germline assignment: CDR1 LNHDA and CDR2 SQIVND (reference sequence). The CDR3 covers 15 residues. The J segment lost 5 bases and the V segment lost 1 base, leaving 7 bases of the junction unmatched. The CDR3 DNA is TGTGCCAGTAGTATAGTCCCAGCGGGAGAGAACGAGCAGTACTTC. It encodes CASSIVPAGENEQYF. Using reference TRBV19 and TRBJ2-7 for the parts outside the CDR3, the full variable domain is DGGITQSPKYLFRKEGQNVTLSCEQNLNHDAMYWYRQDPGQGLRLIYYSQIVNDFQKGDIAEGYSVSREKKESFPLTVTSAQKNPTAFYLCASSIVPAGENEQYFGPGTRLTVT.

There are a few counts of this clonotype. The chain has TRBV11-2 and TRBJ2-5, with 11 bases lining up with TRBD2. The CDR3 runs to 15 residues. Losses at the gene ends were 5 bases for V and 5 bases for J; bases not matched to a gene: 7. Germline CDR1 SGHAT, CDR2 FQNNGV. The CDR3 loop is CASSALAGGLETQYF. The CDR3 DNA is TGTGCCAGCAGCGCTTTAGCGGGAGGGCTGGAGACCCAGTACTTC.

This clonotype was picked up many times. CDR3 coding DNA: TGTGCCACCAGTGATTTGCAAGAGCTGGGACAGTACTTC. This sequence encodes CATSDLQELGQYF. The chain carries TRBV24-1 and TRBJ2-7; unclear D gene. The ends were cut back, 0 bases at V and 10 bases at J, with 12 bases in the middle. Germline loops: CDR1 KGHDR, CDR2 SFDVKD. The CDR3 is 13 amino acids.